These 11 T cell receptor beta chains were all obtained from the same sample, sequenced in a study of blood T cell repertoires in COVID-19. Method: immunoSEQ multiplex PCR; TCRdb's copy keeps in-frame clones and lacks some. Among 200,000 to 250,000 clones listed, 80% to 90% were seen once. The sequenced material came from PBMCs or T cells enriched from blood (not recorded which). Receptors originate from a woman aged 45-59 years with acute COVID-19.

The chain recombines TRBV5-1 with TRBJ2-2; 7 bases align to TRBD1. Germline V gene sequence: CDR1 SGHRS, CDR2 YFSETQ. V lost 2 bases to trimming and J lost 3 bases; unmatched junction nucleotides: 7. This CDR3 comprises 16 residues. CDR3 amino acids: CASSFLQGSDTGELFF. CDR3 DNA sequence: TGCGCCAGCAGCTTCCTACAGGGGAGCGACACCGGGGAGCTGTTTTTT.

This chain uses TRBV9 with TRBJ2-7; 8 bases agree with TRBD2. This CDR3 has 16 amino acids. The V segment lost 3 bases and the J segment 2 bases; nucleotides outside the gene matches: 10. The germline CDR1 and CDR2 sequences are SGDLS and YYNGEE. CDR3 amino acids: CASSDGSGTRPYEQYF. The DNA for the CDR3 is TGTGCCAGCAGCGACGGGAGCGGGACTAGACCCTACGAGCAGTACTTC.

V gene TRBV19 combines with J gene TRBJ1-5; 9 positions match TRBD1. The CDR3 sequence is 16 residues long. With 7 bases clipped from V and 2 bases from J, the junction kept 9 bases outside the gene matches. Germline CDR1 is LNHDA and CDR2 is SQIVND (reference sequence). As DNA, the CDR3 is TGTGCCAGTAATTCCCCGGACAGGGGAGGCAATCAGCCCCAGCATTTT. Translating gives CASNSPDRGGNQPQHF.

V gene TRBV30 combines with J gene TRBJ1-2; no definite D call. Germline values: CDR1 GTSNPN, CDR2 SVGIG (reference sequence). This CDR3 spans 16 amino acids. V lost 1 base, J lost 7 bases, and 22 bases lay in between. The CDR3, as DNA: TGTGCCTGGAGTGACAGATCCCTGTCATTTAAGTTTGGCTACACCTTC. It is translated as CAWSDRSLSFKFGYTF.

The CDR3 nucleotides read TGCAGCGTCGAGGGAGCTCAGGACAGGGTTCACAATGAGCAGTTCTTC. It is translated as CSVEGAQDRVHNEQFF. The chain recombines TRBV29-1 with TRBJ2-1; 8 nucleotides line up with TRBD1. The CDR3 is made up of 16 amino acids. Germline CDR1 and CDR2: SQVTM and ANQGSEA. V dropped 6 bases and J dropped 5; count of bases not matched to a gene: 15.

The CDR3 DNA reads TGTGCCAGCAGCTTGGCTAGCGGAAAAGCCCCTTCCGATGAGCAGTTCTTC. This translates into CASSLASGKAPSDEQFF. This chain connects TRBV5-4 to TRBJ2-1; 7 nucleotides match TRBD2. Germline V gene data show CDR1 as SGHNT and CDR2 as YYREEE (reference sequence). V shed 0 bases, J shed 8 bases, and the junction held 14 bases outside the gene matches. This CDR3 is 17 amino acids long.

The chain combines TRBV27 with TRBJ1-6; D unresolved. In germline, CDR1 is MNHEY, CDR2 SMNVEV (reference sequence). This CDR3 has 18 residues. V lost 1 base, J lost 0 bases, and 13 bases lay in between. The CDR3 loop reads CASSLFSVRSSYNSPLHF. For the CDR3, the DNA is TGTGCCAGCAGTTTATTCTCGGTGCGAAGCTCCTATAATTCACCCCTCCACTTT.

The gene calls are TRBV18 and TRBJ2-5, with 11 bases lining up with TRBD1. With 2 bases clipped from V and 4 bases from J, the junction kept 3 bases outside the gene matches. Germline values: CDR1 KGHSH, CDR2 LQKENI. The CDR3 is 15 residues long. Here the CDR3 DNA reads TGTGCCAGCTCACCAGGGACAGGGGGTGGAGAGACCCAGTACTTC. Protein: CASSPGTGGGETQYF. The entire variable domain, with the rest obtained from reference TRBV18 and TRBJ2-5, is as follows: NAGVMQNPRHLVRRRGQEARLRCSPMKGHSHVYWYRQLPEEGLKFMVYLQKENIIDESGMPKERFSAEFPKEGPSILRIQQVVRGDSAAYFCASSPGTGGGETQYFGPGTRLLVL.

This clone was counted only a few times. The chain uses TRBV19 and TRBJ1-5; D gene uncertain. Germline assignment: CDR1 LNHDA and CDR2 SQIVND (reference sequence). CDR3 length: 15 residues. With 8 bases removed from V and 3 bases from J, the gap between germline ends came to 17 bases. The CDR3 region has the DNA TGTGCCAGTCTCACTTGGGCAGACCCCAATCAGCCCCAGCATTTT. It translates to CASLTWADPNQPQHF. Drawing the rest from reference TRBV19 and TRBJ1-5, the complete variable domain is DGGITQSPKYLFRKEGQNVTLSCEQNLNHDAMYWYRQDPGQGLRLIYYSQIVNDFQKGDIAEGYSVSREKKESFPLTVTSAQKNPTAFYLCASLTWADPNQPQHFGDGTRLSIL.

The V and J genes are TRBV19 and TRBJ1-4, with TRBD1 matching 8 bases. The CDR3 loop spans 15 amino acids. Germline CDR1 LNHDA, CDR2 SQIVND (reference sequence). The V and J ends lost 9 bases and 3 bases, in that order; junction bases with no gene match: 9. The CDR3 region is CASRSRGRANEKLFF. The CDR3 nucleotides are TGTGCCAGCAGAAGCAGGGGGCGAGCTAATGAAAAACTGTTTTTT.

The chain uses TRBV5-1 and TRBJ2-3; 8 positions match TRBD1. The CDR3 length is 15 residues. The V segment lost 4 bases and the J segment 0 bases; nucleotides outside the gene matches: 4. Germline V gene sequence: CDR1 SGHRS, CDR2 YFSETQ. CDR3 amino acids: CASSPWDRSTDTQYF. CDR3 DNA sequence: TGCGCCAGCAGCCCGTGGGACAGGAGCACAGATACGCAGTATTTT.